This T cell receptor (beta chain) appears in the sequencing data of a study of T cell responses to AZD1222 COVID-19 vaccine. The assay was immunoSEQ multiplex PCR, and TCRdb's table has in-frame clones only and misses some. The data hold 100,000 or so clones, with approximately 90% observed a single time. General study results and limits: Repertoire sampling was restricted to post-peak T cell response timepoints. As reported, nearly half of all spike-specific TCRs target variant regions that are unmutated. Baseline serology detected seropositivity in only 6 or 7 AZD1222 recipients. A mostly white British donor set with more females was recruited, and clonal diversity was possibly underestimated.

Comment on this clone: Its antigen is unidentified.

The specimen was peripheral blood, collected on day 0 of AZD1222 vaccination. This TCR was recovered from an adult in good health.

The DNA of the CDR3 is TGTGCCACCAGTGACCCCGGGACAGTTAGTGATGAGCAGTTCTTC. This encodes CATSDPGTVSDEQFF. The chain has TRBV24-1 and TRBJ2-1; 7 bases agree with TRBD1. There are 15 residues in the CDR3. The V gene's germline CDR1 is KGHDR and CDR2 SFDVKD. The V segment lost 4 bases and the J segment 8 bases; nucleotides outside the gene matches: 10.